The 19 T cell receptor beta chains in this list originate from one sample, sequenced in a study of T-cell reconstitution after alpha-beta-depleted transplantation in children. Using unique molecular identifiers, the investigators prepared the TCRbeta library. MiXCR was run by TCRdb on the PCR reads, yielding one entry per CDR3 protein. The table shows 250,000 to 300,000 distinct CDR3 sequences, with about 7.3% occurring only once. Findings and limits, study-wide: Most T-cell counts and diversity one year after the transplant came from T cells that were newly produced.

No antigen has been identified for these receptors. This sample comprised peripheral blood, obtained 360 days after TCRalphabeta/CD19-depleted stem cell transplant. Every receptor here comes from a female patient aged 2-15 years who had a stem cell transplant for Fanconi anemia, so the T cells may come from the graft donor.

The chain recombines TRBV5-1 with TRBJ1-1; D unresolved. The V gene's germline CDR1 is SGHRS and CDR2 YFSETQ. The CDR3 extends over 15 amino acids. The V end lost 0 bases, the J end lost 13 bases, and 22 bases lay between the germline ends. CDR3 nucleotides: TGCGCCAGCAGCTTGGACCTCTCCTGGGGTTCGTCGCTTTTCTTT. It encodes CASSLDLSWGSSLFF.

The gene calls are TRBV19 and TRBJ2-6; no clear D. Germline loops: CDR1 LNHDA, CDR2 SQIVND (reference sequence). V was shortened by 6 bases and J by 3 bases, with 6 bases between the two germline ends. The length of the CDR3 is 13 residues. CDR3 protein: CASRVNGANVLTF. The CDR3 DNA reads as TGTGCCAGTAGGGTCAATGGGGCCAACGTCCTGACTTTC. Full variable domain (rest looked up from reference TRBV19 and TRBJ2-6): DGGITQSPKYLFRKEGQNVTLSCEQNLNHDAMYWYRQDPGQGLRLIYYSQIVNDFQKGDIAEGYSVSREKKESFPLTVTSAQKNPTAFYLCASRVNGANVLTFGAGSRLTVL.

This clonotype was found many times. The genes are TRBV6-1 and TRBJ2-3; D ambiguous. The CDR3 has 11 residues. V lost 2 bases to trimming and J lost 15 bases, with 12 bases between them. Looked up from germline, CDR1 is MNHNS and CDR2 is SASEGT. The CDR3 loop is CASSEIPHSYF. In DNA, the CDR3 is TGTGCCAGCAGTGAAATCCCACATAGTTATTTT.

Of note for this clonotype: With a much larger clone just one base away, this may be a read error. The chain links TRBV5-1 to TRBJ2-7; 8 bases match TRBD2. The CDR3 length is 15 residues. Per germline, CDR1 SGHRS and CDR2 YFSETQ. The CDR3 coding sequence is TGCGCCAGCAGCTTGGGTAATAGCGGGACATACGAGCAGGACTTC. Translation: CASSLGNSGTYEQDF.

This clonotype has at least ten counts. The chain combines TRBV5-8 with TRBJ2-3, with 9 nucleotides matching TRBD2. Germline CDR1 is SGHTS and CDR2 is YDEGEE. The ends lost 9 bases at V and 1 base at J; junction bases unmatched: 3. This CDR3 region has 13 residues. The CDR3 nucleotides read TGTGCCACCCGGACTAGCGGCACAGATACGCAGTATTTT. Translation gives CATRTSGTDTQYF.

This clonotype was recorded many times. This chain connects TRBV4-2 to TRBJ2-7, with D hard to call. Germline-derived CDR1 and CDR2 are LGHNA and YNFKEQ. Trimming stripped 1 base from V and 6 bases from J, with 10 bases between. The CDR3 has 13 amino acids. The CDR3 sequence is CASSQVNDVEQYF. The CDR3 nucleotides are TGTGCCAGCAGCCAAGTGAACGATGTCGAGCAGTACTTC.

A note on this clonotype: One end of the junction does not line up with germline, which may come from a read error. The chain carries TRBV3-1 and TRBJ1-3, with TRBD1 matching over 8 bases. CDR1 and CDR2 from the germline V gene are LGHDT and YNNKEL (reference sequence). This CDR3 region has 18 residues. The CDR3 bases are TGTGCCATCAGCCCAATTAGACAGGGGCTTTTGGTTGGAAACACCATATATTTT. This translates into CAISPIRQGLLVGNTIYF.

The table lists this clonotype with many counts. The rearrangement uses TRBV2 and TRBJ2-2; 8 bases are a match to TRBD2. This CDR3 spans 16 amino acids. Losses at the gene ends were 5 bases for V and 2 bases for J; bases not matched to a gene: 7. Germline CDR1 is SNHLY and CDR2 is FYNNEI. The CDR3 region is CASSWGLGGNTGELFF. In nucleotides, the CDR3 is TGTGCCAGCAGTTGGGGACTAGGGGGAAACACCGGGGAGCTGTTTTTT.

The sample holds a few counts of this clonotype. This sequence joins TRBV7-8 and TRBJ1-1, with TRBD1 matching 10 bases. Germline lookup yields CDR1 SGHVS and CDR2 FQNEAQ. The CDR3 is made up of 17 amino acids. V was pared by 5 bases and J by 0 bases, with 9 bases of the junction left unmatched. The DNA of the CDR3 is TGTGCCAGCAGCCGGCGCGGGACAGGGGTTTTGAACACTGAAGCTTTCTTT. Translation: CASSRRGTGVLNTEAFF. The full variable domain, with the rest looked up from reference TRBV7-8 and TRBJ1-1, is GAGVSQSPRYKVAKRGQDVALRCDPISGHVSLFWYQQALGQGPEFLTYFQNEAQLDKSGLPSDRFFAERPEGSVSTLKIQRTQQEDSAVYLCASSRRGTGVLNTEAFFGQGTRLTVV.

This clonotype has at least ten counts. This chain uses TRBV5-1 with TRBJ2-1; possible D gene TRBD2, 5 bases. The CDR3 runs 16 residues. V was cut by 0 bases and J by 0 bases, with 10 bases left in between. The V gene's germline CDR1 is SGHRS and CDR2 YFSETQ. CDR3 loop: CASSLGVGSSYNEQFF. The CDR3 DNA reads TGCGCCAGCAGCTTGGGGGTAGGGAGCTCCTACAATGAGCAGTTCTTC.

This chain uses TRBV2 with TRBJ1-2, with D unclear. Germline CDR1 SNHLY, CDR2 FYNNEI. The CDR3 sequence is 11 residues long. Trimming shortened V by 2 bases and J by 9 bases, and 7 bases separated the two germline ends. CDR3 protein: CASSESLRYTF. CDR3 nucleotide sequence: TGTGCCAGCAGTGAATCCCTACGCTACACCTTC.

The chain couples TRBV11-2 to TRBJ1-2; D may be TRBD1 (5 bases). The V end lost 1 base, the J end lost 2 bases, and 11 bases lay between the germline ends. The CDR3 sequence is 15 residues long. Germline CDR1 SGHAT, CDR2 FQNNGV. The DNA for the CDR3 is TGTGCCAGCAGCTTAGTAACCGCAGGGAACTATGGCTACACCTTC. Protein product: CASSLVTAGNYGYTF.

This clonotype was found many times. The chain uses TRBV27 and TRBJ2-1; the D is unclear. Trimming left V 0 bases short and J 4 bases short, with 4 bases between. The CDR3 has 13 residues. Germline V lookup: CDR1 MNHEY, CDR2 SMNVEV (reference sequence). CDR3 residues: CASSLSVYNEQFF. CDR3 nucleotides: TGTGCCAGCAGTTTATCGGTTTACAATGAGCAGTTCTTC.

The chain couples TRBV25-1 to TRBJ2-2, with D possibly being TRBD1 (5 bases). CDR3 size: 14 residues. CDR1 and CDR2 (germline): MGHDK, SYGVNS. V gave up 4 bases and J gave up 6 bases, with 12 bases separating them. CDR3 sequence (DNA): TGTGCCAGCAGTGGCCCAGGGTTTCCCGGGGAGCTGTTTTTT. Encoded protein: CASSGPGFPGELFF.

In its sample, this clonotype was seen many times. The chain's CDR3 is CASSLVQLAYGYTF. In DNA, the CDR3 is TGTGCCAGCAGCTTAGTACAGCTCGCCTATGGCTACACCTTC. The genes are TRBV7-8 and TRBJ1-2; D ambiguous. CDR1 is SGHVS and CDR2 is FQNEAQ in the germline V gene. CDR3 size: 14 residues. The V end lost 1 base, the J end lost 4 bases, and 10 bases lay between the germline ends.

This clonotype came up a few times. The gene calls are TRBV7-2 and TRBJ2-3, with D uncertain. The ends were cut back, 5 bases at V and 4 bases at J, with 13 bases in the middle. From germline, CDR1 is SGHTA and CDR2 FQGNSA. The CDR3 has 14 residues. The CDR3 coding sequence is TGTGCCAGCAGCCCCCATGGAACGGCAGATACGCAGTATTTT. Amino acid sequence: CASSPHGTADTQYF.

V is TRBV11-2 and J is TRBJ2-3; no firm D call. This CDR3 spans 10 amino acids. V shed 8 bases and J shed 1 base, with 1 base lying between them. Looked up from germline, CDR1 is SGHAT and CDR2 is FQNNGV. CDR3 sequence: CASGTDTQYF. CDR3 bases: TGTGCCAGCGGCACAGATACGCAGTATTTT.

This clonotype was counted at least ten times. This rearrangement joins TRBV20-1 to TRBJ2-5; D possibly corresponds to TRBD1 (5 bases). Trimming removed 1 base from V and 2 bases from J, with 8 bases in between. Germline V gene lookup returns CDR1 DFQATT and CDR2 SNEGSKA (reference sequence). The CDR3 sequence is 13 residues long. Written as DNA, the CDR3 is TGCAGTGCTAGAGTATCAGGGCAAGAGACCCAGTACTTC. Translation: CSARVSGQETQYF.

This clonotype was seen many times. The chain uses TRBV20-1 and TRBJ2-2, with 11 bases identical to TRBD2. The CDR3 has 16 amino acids. From germline, CDR1 is DFQATT and CDR2 SNEGSKA (reference sequence). V shed 1 base and J 6 bases; nucleotides not matched to a gene: 7. DNA for the CDR3: TGCAGTGCTAGAGTTTCTAGCGGGGGGACTGCCGGGGAGCTGTTTTTT. Translation: CSARVSSGGTAGELFF.